The clone carrying this T cell receptor (beta chain) was counted a single time. Its antigen is unknown. Within the sample, other DNA sequences also encode this same CDR3. Trimming removed 5 bases from V and 0 bases from J, with 14 bases in between. This CDR3 has 15 amino acids. The germline CDR1 and CDR2 sequences are KGHSH and LQKENI. Profiling relied on immunoSEQ multiplex PCR, and the TCRdb table lists in-frame clones only, not all of them. The repertoire holds hundreds of thousands of clones, with around 72% as singletons. Naive CD45RA+ and memory CD45RA-negative subsets were split from CD4+ cells. The data originate from a study of shared clonotypes between healthy human individuals. Across the study: Researchers assigned three CD4 naive, three CD4 memory, two CD8 naive and one CD8 memory plate to each donor. The study's findings and limits: Clonotype sharing across donors was expected to vary with sequencing depth. Between a handful of donors, naive CD4 clonotypes were shared at a level of about 5%.

The J gene is TRBJ2-7, the V gene TRBV18; D possibly corresponds to TRBD1 (6 bases). Material for sequencing was memory CD4+ T cells sorted from blood. The subset here: CD45RA-negative fraction. The sequence derives from a woman in her twenties or thirties in good health. CDR3: CASSSKTGVSYEQYF. CDR3 nucleotides: TGTGCCAGCTCATCGAAGACAGGCGTCTCCTACGAGCAGTACTTC.